These 14 T cell receptor beta chains were all obtained from the same sample, sequenced in a study of blood T cell repertoires in COVID-19. The method was immunoSEQ multiplex PCR; TCRdb's version includes in-frame clones alone and lacks a portion of them. The sample holds 250,000 or so clones; just over 85% are singletons and the top ten take over 1.2%. Sequenced sample: peripheral blood. All receptors come from an elderly man with acute or convalescent COVID-19.

This clone was counted a single time. This chain connects TRBV19 to TRBJ2-2; 8 bases agree with TRBD2. This CDR3 region has 14 residues. The germline V gene encodes CDR1 LNHDA and CDR2 SQIVND (reference sequence). With 8 bases clipped from V and 4 bases from J, the junction kept 6 bases outside the gene matches. This chain's CDR3 is CASQAGVSTGELFF. The CDR3 DNA reads as TGTGCCAGTCAAGCGGGAGTGTCCACCGGGGAGCTGTTTTTT.

This sequence joins TRBV9 and TRBJ1-3; the D gene is possibly TRBD1 (6 bases). Germline loops: CDR1 SGDLS, CDR2 YYNGEE. Trimming took 1 base from V and 4 from J, leaving 12 bases between them. This CDR3 has 15 residues. The CDR3 is CASSVSGGEGNTIYF. The CDR3 DNA follows: TGTGCCAGCAGCGTATCGGGGGGCGAGGGAAACACCATATATTTT.

The chain is built from TRBV5-5 and TRBJ2-7, with D possibly TRBD1 on 7 matching bases. V was shortened by 4 bases and J by 7 bases, with 24 bases between the two germline ends. Germline loops: CDR1 SGHKS, CDR2 YYEKEE (reference sequence). The CDR3 has 16 amino acids. The CDR3 DNA sequence: TGTGCCAGCAGCCCGACCGGGGGACAGCCGCTTGAAGAGCAGTACTTC. Translation gives CASSPTGGQPLEEQYF.

The rearrangement joins TRBV29-1 to TRBJ2-3; D possibly corresponds to TRBD2 (5 bases). This CDR3 contains 15 residues. Germline assignment: CDR1 SQVTM and CDR2 ANQGSEA. Trimming shortened V by 2 bases and J by 5 bases, and 17 bases separated the two germline ends. This chain's CDR3 is CSVELASGRVDTQYF. The CDR3 DNA reads TGCAGCGTTGAATTAGCAAGCGGTCGGGTAGATACGCAGTATTTT.

Written as DNA, the CDR3 is TGTGCCAGCAGCCCTCGTGAACCCAGCTCTGGAAACACCATATATTTT. Protein sequence: CASSPREPSSGNTIYF. This chain connects TRBV7-9 to TRBJ1-3; D unresolved. The CDR3 consists of 16 residues. The germline CDR1 and CDR2 sequences are SEHNR and FQNEAQ (reference sequence). The V gene lost 5 bases and the J gene lost 0 bases, with 14 bases spanning the gap.

This clone occurred once. This chain connects TRBV28 to TRBJ1-5; the match to TRBD1 covers 8 bases. Germline V gene lookup returns CDR1 MDHEN and CDR2 SYDVKM. The CDR3 is made up of 15 amino acids. The V segment lost 5 bases and the J segment 9 bases; nucleotides outside the gene matches: 12. CDR3 DNA: TGTGCCAGCAGTCCGCGGGACAGGCCCTGGGGGCCCCAGCATTTT. It specifies CASSPRDRPWGPQHF.

The chain uses TRBV19 and TRBJ2-1, with 8 bases aligning to TRBD1. CDR1 is LNHDA and CDR2 is SQIVND in the germline V gene (reference sequence). The CDR3 has 15 residues. The ends lost 2 bases at V and 1 base at J; junction bases unmatched: 1. CDR3 nucleotide sequence: TGTGCCAGTAGTATACAGGGGGCTTCCTACAATGAGCAGTTCTTC. Its translation: CASSIQGASYNEQFF.

The V call is TRBV12-3 or TRBV12-4, the J call TRBJ1-1; D call uncertain. V shed 2 bases and J shed 3 bases, with 7 bases lying between them. CDR3 size: 13 residues. This CDR3 is CASSLRVDTEAFF. CDR3 sequence (DNA): TGTGCCAGCAGTTTACGGGTGGACACTGAAGCTTTCTTT.

This chain uses TRBV7-3 with TRBJ2-1; D is perhaps TRBD2 (5 bases). The CDR3 sequence is 12 residues long. The germline CDR1 and CDR2 sequences are SGHTA and FQGTGA. Deletions cut 5 bases from V and 9 bases from J, with 11 bases between. As DNA, the CDR3 is TGTGCCAGCAGCCCCCATGAGGGTGAGCAGTTCTTC. Protein product: CASSPHEGEQFF.

The rearrangement links TRBV4-3 to TRBJ2-3; no firm D call. The CDR3 length is 15 residues. Between the trimmed V and J ends, which lost 0 bases and 2 bases, there was a span of 9 bases. Germline CDR1 LGHNA, CDR2 YSLEER. CDR3: CASSQDRVPTDTQYF. The CDR3 nucleotides are TGCGCCAGCAGCCAAGATCGGGTGCCCACAGATACGCAGTATTTT.

The CDR3 DNA sequence: TGTGCCAGTAGAGCCAGGACTAGCGGGGGGCAAGAGACCCAGTACTTC. The encoded protein is CASRARTSGGQETQYF. This chain joins TRBV19 and TRBJ2-5, with 14 bases that match TRBD2. The CDR3 is 16 amino acids. Germline V gene lookup returns CDR1 LNHDA and CDR2 SQIVND (reference sequence). J was trimmed by 2 bases and V by 6 bases; bases with no gene match: 5.

The rearrangement links TRBV5-6 to TRBJ1-2; 9 bases are a match to TRBD1. The V and J ends lost 4 bases and 7 bases, in that order; junction bases with no gene match: 8. This CDR3 region has 14 residues. Germline CDR1 reads SGHDT; CDR2 reads YYEEEE. CDR3 DNA sequence: TGTGCCAGCAGCCGCTATACAGGGGGCGGTGGCTACACCTTC. Translating gives CASSRYTGGGGYTF.

Only one count was recorded for this clone. The chain links TRBV6-1 to TRBJ1-6; possibly TRBD1 for D (6 bases). CDR1 MNHNS and CDR2 SASEGT come from the germline V gene. The V end was cut by 3 bases, the J end by 9 bases, with 9 bases between. The CDR3 covers 13 residues. The CDR3 region is CASSDRGGSPLHF. DNA for the CDR3: TGTGCCAGCAGTGACAGGGGTGGTTCACCCCTCCACTTT.

In DNA, the CDR3 is TGTGCCAGCAGCCAACGCCCAGATGGCTACACCTTC. Translating it yields CASSQRPDGYTF. V gene TRBV4-2 combines with J gene TRBJ1-2; D uncertain. Between the trimmed V and J ends, which lost 2 bases and 6 bases, there was a span of 7 bases. The CDR3 consists of 12 residues. Germline V lookup: CDR1 LGHNA, CDR2 YNFKEQ.